This passage covers 28 T cell receptor beta chains from one sample sequenced in a study of regulatory T cells in long-lasting Graves disease (dated by TCRdb to about 2021). The library was made by multiplex PCR. These reads were obtained on an Illumina HiSeq 4000. iRepertoire HTBI primers and Arm-PCR amplification of CDR3 regions were used to construct TCR beta libraries. TCRdb reprocessed the public reads (quality trimming at Q25 with fastp, clone calling with MiXCR) and kept in-frame beta chains. Each entry merges the rows of one CDR3 protein and shows their most common DNA and genes. Within this sample are 440,000 or so distinct CDR3 sequences, with over 15% of them counted one time only. Roughly 10% of the sample rests with the top ten. The time point label on this specimen signifies: newly diagnosed GD, antithyroid drugs for less than 3 months. For both TCR sequencing and RNA sequencing, RNA was extracted from PBMCs in TRIzol.

These data are also associated with another study on T cells in Graves' hyperthyroidism and ophthalmopathy.

The source material was peripheral blood mononuclear cells (PBMCs), sampled at new diagnosis, from a patient treated with antithyroid drugs. These receptors came from a woman younger than 45 with Graves disease. Donor details come from another sample of the same person, matched by shared clones.

V and J are TRBV18 and TRBJ2-1; 10 bases are a match to TRBD2. This CDR3 is built from 14 residues. CDR1 is KGHSH, CDR2 LQKENI, per germline. The V segment lost 7 bases and the J segment 4 bases; nucleotides outside the gene matches: 4. The CDR3 DNA reads TGTGCCAGCTTACTAGCGGGATCGTACAATGAGCAGTTCTTC. This encodes CASLLAGSYNEQFF.

This clonotype was counted ten times or more. The J gene is TRBJ1-5, the V gene TRBV4-1, with TRBD1 matching 7 bases. Germline CDR1 reads MGHRA; CDR2 reads YSYEKL. The CDR3 sequence is 15 residues long. The V gene end was trimmed by 0 bases and the J gene end by 9 bases; junction bases not matched to a gene: 8. CDR3 DNA sequence: TGCGCCAGCAGCCAAGATGAAACAGGGGTTGGGCCCCAGCATTTT. It encodes CASSQDETGVGPQHF.

V is TRBV6-5 and J is TRBJ2-5; 10 positions agree with TRBD2. Germline V gene data show CDR1 as MNHEY and CDR2 as SVGAGI. CDR3 length: 16 amino acids. Unmatched junction bases numbered 6, after V lost 0 bases and J lost 5 bases. The CDR3 protein is CASSYSLAGGGETQYF. The CDR3 coding sequence is TGTGCCAGCAGTTACTCCTTAGCGGGAGGTGGGGAGACCCAGTACTTC.

This clonotype has more than one count but fewer than ten. This sequence joins TRBV7-9 and TRBJ2-7; 8 nucleotides align to TRBD1. V lost 1 base and J lost 5; bases outside the gene matches: 7. The germline gives CDR1 SEHNR, CDR2 FQNEAQ (reference sequence). This CDR3 contains 15 residues. The CDR3 region has the DNA TGTGCCAGCAGCTTAGGTGCCAGGGGGCTAGACGAGCAGTACTTC. It is translated as CASSLGARGLDEQYF.

This clonotype was observed a few times. The genes are TRBV12-3 or TRBV12-4 and TRBJ2-7; 10 nucleotides match TRBD1. V lost 3 bases and J lost 7; bases outside the gene matches: 6. The CDR3 loop spans 14 amino acids. CDR3 loop: CASSLGQGMEEQYF. CDR3 coding DNA: TGTGCCAGCAGTTTGGGACAGGGGATGGAGGAGCAGTACTTC.

This clonotype was detected only a few times. The V gene is TRBV12-3 or TRBV12-4, the J gene TRBJ2-5; the D gene is possibly TRBD1 (7 bases). V was shortened by 4 bases and J by 7 bases, with 16 bases between the two germline ends. This CDR3 region has 14 residues. The CDR3 reads CASSWGQGGGTQYF. CDR3 nucleotide sequence: TGTGCCAGCAGTTGGGGGCAGGGGGGAGGGACCCAGTACTTC.

In DNA form, the CDR3 reads TGTGCCAGCAGTTACTCCCGGGACAGTGGAAACACCATATATTTT. Encoded protein: CASSYSRDSGNTIYF. The V call is TRBV6-2 or TRBV6-3, the J call TRBJ1-3; 7 bases are a match to TRBD1. The V segment lost 0 bases and the J segment 3 bases; nucleotides outside the gene matches: 2. Looked up from germline, CDR1 is MNHEY and CDR2 is SVGEGT. The CDR3 spans 15 residues.

Many counts were recorded for this clonotype. One junction end does not reproduce the germline sequence, and a read error may be involved. The V gene is TRBV5-1, the J gene TRBJ2-7; D is possibly TRBD1 (5 bases). The CDR3 length is 15 residues. CDR1 and CDR2 (germline): SGHRS, YFSETQ. CDR3: CASSLEPAAGFKGFF. The CDR3 DNA follows: TGCGCCAGCAGCTTGGAACCGGCTGCAGGGTTTAAAGGTTTCTTC.

This chain links TRBV12-3 or TRBV12-4 with TRBJ1-4; 8 bases line up with TRBD1. V lost 6 bases to trimming and J lost 2 bases; unmatched junction nucleotides: 8. This CDR3 is built from 16 residues. The CDR3 DNA reads TGTGCCAGCAGCCAGGGGGCTGGCGCGACTAATGAAAAACTGTTTTTT. Translated, it gives CASSQGAGATNEKLFF.

Only a few counts were recorded for this clonotype. This chain uses TRBV27 with TRBJ2-2; 8 bases match TRBD2. Germline CDR1 reads MNHEY; CDR2 reads SMNVEV (reference sequence). The CDR3 is 16 amino acids. The junction had 11 bases not matched to a gene; V was cut back by 5 bases and J by 6 bases. The CDR3 DNA reads as TGTGCCAGCAGTACCGGGACTAGGAGTCGAGCCGGGGAGCTGTTTTTT. Translating gives CASSTGTRSRAGELFF.

This clonotype was counted between two and nine times. The chain couples TRBV18 to TRBJ1-3; TRBD1 agrees at 9 bases. The CDR3 totals 19 residues. CDR1 is KGHSH, CDR2 LQKENI, per germline. The V segment lost 0 bases and the J segment 3 bases; nucleotides outside the gene matches: 12. The CDR3: CASSPPRTGAPLFGNTIYF. CDR3 sequence (DNA): TGTGCCAGCTCACCACCGAGGACAGGGGCTCCCCTCTTTGGAAACACCATATATTTT.

This chain links TRBV10-2 with TRBJ1-2; 7 bases are a match to TRBD1. Germline lookup yields CDR1 WSHSY and CDR2 SAAADI. The CDR3 consists of 14 residues. The V segment lost 6 bases and the J segment 6 bases; nucleotides outside the gene matches: 10. CDR3 in DNA: TGCGCCAGCAGAGATCCGGGACAGTACGATGGCTACACCTTC. This codes for CASRDPGQYDGYTF.

This clonotype was counted only a few times. The chain carries TRBV19 and TRBJ2-7; 9 bases fit TRBD1. Germline CDR1 is LNHDA and CDR2 is SQIVND (reference sequence). With V trimmed by 1 base and J by 2 bases, 0 bases remained unmatched. The CDR3 totals 14 residues. The CDR3 DNA reads as TGTGCCAGTAGTATAGGGACAGGGGCCTACGAGCAGTACTTC. It yields the protein CASSIGTGAYEQYF.

The chain employs TRBV7-9 and TRBJ2-7; 13 nucleotides agree with TRBD2. The CDR3 length is 15 residues. CDR1 is SEHNR, CDR2 FQNEAQ, per germline (reference sequence). The J segment lost 6 bases and the V segment lost 4 bases, leaving 6 bases of the junction unmatched. DNA for the CDR3: TGTGCCAGCAGCTCCGGACTAGCGGGAGTTCGCGAGCAGTACTTC. It yields the protein CASSSGLAGVREQYF.

This clonotype appeared a few times. A much more abundant neighbour one base away suggests this may be a read error. This sequence joins TRBV6-1 and TRBJ2-3; tentative D call: TRBD2 (6 bases). The CDR3 sequence is 14 residues long. CDR1 MNHNS and CDR2 SASEGT come from the germline V gene. CDR3 nucleotides: TGTGCCTGCAGTTACGTCGGGAGTACAGATACGCAGTATTTT. It encodes CACSYVGSTDTQYF.

This clonotype came up once. V is TRBV5-6 and J is TRBJ2-4; the D call may be TRBD1 or TRBD2 (5 bases each). CDR3 length: 18 residues. Trimming removed 0 bases from V and 0 bases from J, with 16 bases in between. CDR1 is SGHDT and CDR2 is YYEEEE in the germline V gene. The CDR3 region has the DNA TGTGCCAGCAGCTTGGGAAATATGGGGACCCTAGCCAAAAACATTCAGTACTTC. This codes for CASSLGNMGTLAKNIQYF. Combining the CDR3 with reference TRBV5-6 and TRBJ2-4 gives the whole variable domain DAGVTQSPTHLIKTRGQQVTLRCSPKSGHDTVSWYQQALGQGPQFIFQYYEEEERQRGNFPDRFSGHQFPNYSSELNVNALLLGDSALYLCASSLGNMGTLAKNIQYFGAGTRLSVL.

This clonotype showed up many times. The chain uses TRBV29-1 and TRBJ2-7, with D tentatively TRBD2 (5 bases). This CDR3 region has 15 residues. The ends were cut back, 4 bases at V and 4 bases at J, with 20 bases in the middle. Germline V gene lookup returns CDR1 SQVTM and CDR2 ANQGSEA. As DNA, the CDR3 is TGCAGCGTTGCCCCCCCTCTGGGGAGTAGTTACGAGCAGTACTTC. The encoded protein is CSVAPPLGSSYEQYF.

This clonotype was detected ten times or more. The V gene is TRBV5-1, the J gene TRBJ2-7; TRBD1 aligns across 7 bases. The CDR3 extends over 15 amino acids. With 3 bases clipped from V and 2 bases from J, the junction kept 8 bases outside the gene matches. Germline V CDR1 and CDR2: SGHRS, YFSETQ. The CDR3 loop is CASSWETGMPYEQYF. The CDR3 bases are TGCGCCAGCAGCTGGGAGACAGGGATGCCCTACGAGCAGTACTTC.

In this sample, this clonotype turned up many times. The rearrangement joins TRBV6-1 to TRBJ2-2, with D perhaps matching TRBD2 (5 bases). The V gene lost 6 bases and the J gene lost 5 bases, with 16 bases spanning the gap. The CDR3 extends over 15 amino acids. CDR1 and CDR2 (germline): MNHNS, SASEGT. CDR3 sequence: CASSPSPRGTGELFF. CDR3 sequence (DNA): TGTGCCAGCAGCCCGAGCCCCCGCGGGACCGGGGAGCTGTTTTTT.

With respect to this clonotype: Just one base apart from a much larger clone, this may be a read error. Because the CDR3 is missing its conserved closing phenylalanine or tryptophan, this is likely a read error. The rearrangement joins TRBV2 to TRBJ2-7; a possible D gene is TRBD1 (6 bases). Germline assignment: CDR1 SNHLY and CDR2 FYNNEI. The CDR3 is made up of 13 amino acids. V lost 6 bases and J 3 bases, leaving 12 bases between the germline ends. CDR3 nucleotide sequence: TGTGCCAGCAGGAGAGGACAGCACTACGAGCAGTACTCC. As protein: CASRRGQHYEQYS.

This clonotype was picked up many times. This chain's CDR3 is CASSPRGSYNEQFF. The DNA of the CDR3 is TGTGCCAGCTCCCCCAGGGGCTCCTACAATGAGCAGTTCTTC. The rearrangement links TRBV18 to TRBJ2-1, with a tentative D call TRBD1 (6 bases). Germline loops: CDR1 KGHSH, CDR2 LQKENI. The CDR3 extends over 14 amino acids. Deletions cut 6 bases from V and 0 bases from J, with 9 bases between.

This clonotype has ten or more counts. V and J are TRBV7-2 and TRBJ2-7; D not resolved. CDR3 size: 13 residues. Trimming stripped 4 bases from V and 0 bases from J, with 7 bases between. CDR1 is SGHTA and CDR2 is FQGNSA in the germline V gene. This chain's CDR3 is CASSSSSSYEQYF. The CDR3 DNA reads as TGTGCCAGCAGCTCATCTAGCTCCTACGAGCAGTACTTC.

With respect to this clonotype: A read error may explain this, as a much larger clone is one base away. This chain uses TRBV7-9 with TRBJ2-5; TRBD2 agrees at 13 bases. The CDR3 runs to 16 residues. Germline-derived CDR1 and CDR2 are SEHNR and FQNEAQ (reference sequence). CDR3 in DNA: TGTGCCAGCAGCTTTGGACTAGCGGGGGCCCAAGAGATCCAGTACTTC. The encoded protein is CASSFGLAGAQEIQYF.

This clonotype was observed at least ten times. The chain carries TRBV11-2 and TRBJ2-1, with D maybe TRBD2 (5 bases). CDR3 length: 13 amino acids. The ends were cut back, 4 bases at V and 10 bases at J, with 14 bases in the middle. Germline V gene sequence: CDR1 SGHAT, CDR2 FQNNGV. As DNA, the CDR3 is TGTGCCAGCAGCTCCCCGGCAGCGGCCGAGCAGTTCTTC. Protein sequence: CASSSPAAAEQFF. Variable domain in full (rest from reference TRBV11-2 and TRBJ2-1): EAGVAQSPRYKIIEKRQSVAFWCNPISGHATLYWYQQILGQGPKLLIQFQNNGVVDDSQLPKDRFSAERLKGVDSTLKIQPAKLEDSAVYLCASSSPAAAEQFFGPGTRLTVL.

This clonotype was found once. The gene calls are TRBV2 and TRBJ2-3; 7 bases agree with TRBD2. This CDR3 region has 14 residues. Germline V CDR1 and CDR2: SNHLY, FYNNEI. J was trimmed by 5 bases and V by 6 bases; bases with no gene match: 8. This CDR3 reads CASSLRGGGDTQYF. DNA for the CDR3: TGTGCCAGCAGCTTACGCGGGGGTGGAGATACGCAGTATTTT.

This clonotype was seen only a few times. The chain links TRBV19 to TRBJ2-7; TRBD2 aligns across 14 bases. CDR3 length: 17 residues. Trimming at V came to 4 bases and at J to 0 bases, leaving 5 bases not matched to a gene. Germline CDR1 LNHDA, CDR2 SQIVND (reference sequence). CDR3 sequence reads: CASSTGLAGGISYEQYF. CDR3 nucleotides: TGTGCCAGTAGTACCGGACTAGCGGGAGGAATCTCCTACGAGCAGTACTTC. Together with reference TRBV19 and TRBJ2-7, the CDR3 gives the full variable domain: DGGITQSPKYLFRKEGQNVTLSCEQNLNHDAMYWYRQDPGQGLRLIYYSQIVNDFQKGDIAEGYSVSREKKESFPLTVTSAQKNPTAFYLCASSTGLAGGISYEQYFGPGTRLTVT.

The CDR3, as DNA: TGTGCCAGCTCACCAACAGTTTTAGCGGGAGACTACAATGAGCAGTTCTTC. As protein: CASSPTVLAGDYNEQFF. The chain employs TRBV18 and TRBJ2-1; 9 nucleotides agree with TRBD2. J gave up 3 bases and V 2 bases, and 8 bases lay outside the gene matches. Looked up from germline, CDR1 is KGHSH and CDR2 is LQKENI. This CDR3 is 17 amino acids long.

This clonotype was detected only a few times. The V gene is TRBV4-1, the J gene TRBJ2-1, with D perhaps matching TRBD2 (5 bases). Trimming shortened V by 4 bases and J by 2 bases, and 15 bases separated the two germline ends. This CDR3 has 16 amino acids. Germline V gene lookup returns CDR1 MGHRA and CDR2 YSYEKL. The CDR3 spells CASSRRGLAAYNEQFF. CDR3 bases: TGCGCCAGCAGCCGGAGAGGACTGGCAGCCTACAATGAGCAGTTCTTC.